These 3 T cell receptor beta chains were sequenced from one sample in a study of preoperative IRX-2 immunotherapy in early breast cancer. Repertoires were generated with immunoSEQ multiplex PCR, while TCRdb's copy carries only in-frame clones and drops some. The sample has approximately 28,000 clones; roughly four fifths are singletons. As for treatment: preoperative locoregional IRX-2 cytokine immunotherapy. The specimen comprised lymph node tissue, sampled after IRX-2 immunotherapy. The receptors were gathered from a human donor with breast cancer.

This chain links TRBV11-3 with TRBJ1-2, with 7 bases identical to TRBD1. V trimming: 5 bases; J trimming: 1 base; junction bases outside the gene matches: 7. Germline CDR1 SGHNT, CDR2 YENEEA. The CDR3 has 15 amino acids. CDR3 sequence (DNA): TGTGCCAGCAGCCCAAAGGACAGGTTTAACTATGGCTACACCTTC. Translated: CASSPKDRFNYGYTF.

This sequence joins TRBV2 and TRBJ2-2; D gene ambiguous. Germline loops: CDR1 SNHLY, CDR2 FYNNEI. Deletions cut 9 bases from V and 5 bases from J, with 10 bases between. This CDR3 has 12 amino acids. CDR3 nucleotide sequence: TGTGCCAGTAAATTTGTAACCGGGGAGCTGTTTTTT. Residues: CASKFVTGELFF.

J is TRBJ1-1 and V is TRBV29-1; 11 nucleotides align to TRBD1. The length of the CDR3 is 15 residues. Trimming took 6 bases from V and 7 from J; bases not matched to a gene: 13. CDR1 and CDR2 (germline): SQVTM, ANQGSEA. CDR3 protein: CSVQWTGGLVGEAFF. CDR3 bases: TGCAGCGTACAATGGACAGGGGGCCTGGTGGGTGAAGCTTTCTTT.